This entry concerns a single T cell receptor (beta chain). This clonotype was picked up many times. Its antigen remains unidentified. No base quality information exists; no much larger clone differs at one position. This record belongs to a study of T cells in Graves' hyperthyroidism and ophthalmopathy (dated by TCRdb to the late 2010s). About the full investigation: Peripheral blood was collected at initial diagnosis, before any treatment. To identify TCR V-J signatures that set the groups apart, the researchers used a discovery cohort of 90 to 100 patients, made up of around 42 with Graves' ophthalmopathy and some 60 with stable Graves' hyperthyroidism. Whether ophthalmopathy could be predicted prospectively was tested in an independent validation cohort made up of fewer than 20 hyperthyroidism patients plus 17 patients who later progressed to ophthalmopathy. For training and testing, the approximately 97 patients in the discovery cohort were randomly divided in a 7:3 ratio. In addition, the study compared T-cell repertoires in thyroid tissue and in blood from 6 or 7 Graves' hyperthyroidism patients. After blood sampling, hyperthyroidism patients were treated with methimazole at a starting dose of 30 mg daily, and ophthalmopathy patients were treated with high-dose intravenous methylprednisolone. The paper reports TCR Vbeta CDR3 sequencing of roughly 140 peripheral blood samples: some 41 ophthalmopathy, roughly 80 hyperthyroidism and 17 progressor patients. The full study reports these points: Most expanded thyroid clonotypes (frequency above 0.001) were also found in blood, which suggests that blood repertoires may mirror thyroid immune responses. During validation, the model predicted progression to ophthalmopathy a median of approximately 6 months ahead of onset, with around 71% sensitivity and 72.22% specificity. Sample size was not statistically predetermined, and investigators were not blinded to group allocation. A 13 V-J signature model separated ophthalmopathy from stable hyperthyroidism, with roughly 88% sensitivity and about 81% specificity in cross-validation and 80%/75% in testing.

From its cysteine to its phenylalanine, the CDR3 spans 16 amino acids. The retained sequence is limited to the CDR3, 48 bases, with the frame set at the first base. Trimming removed 0 bases from V and 5 bases from J; the gene matches leave 9 bases unexplained. Stable Graves' hyperthyroidism was defined as the absence of progression to ophthalmopathy over 18 months of follow-up. Hyperthyroidism patients were newly diagnosed, with disease duration under 2 months, and aged 18 to 65 years. The study excluded patients with uncontrolled infections, other autoimmune diseases, pregnancy or lactation. Diagnoses were based on clinical symptoms, serum thyroxine and TRAb, thyroid ultrasound and orbital computed tomography. Ficoll-Paque density gradient centrifugation was used to isolate PBMCs from 10 ml of fresh peripheral blood. Total RNA was extracted with Trizol reagent, and quality was checked on an Agilent 2100 Bioanalyzer.

TCR beta CDR3 regions were amplified from RNA transcripts. For the first round of RT-PCR on the TCR CDR3, the HTBI primer set was used together with the Qiagen OneStep RT-PCR kit. Libraries were constructed in a second round of multiplex PCR, after which size selection and purification were performed. Libraries were sequenced paired-end with 100 bp reads on an Illumina HiSeq2000. For the original study's pipeline: SOAPnuke was used to process the raw data, throwing out any read that contained adapters or uncalled bases, had a mean Phred below 15, or lacked an exact constant-primer or identifier match. High-quality paired reads were merged using COPE v1.2.5, and each unique nucleotide sequence was defined as a clonotype. MiTCR v1.1 was used to align clonotypes to the IMGT TRBV, TRBD and TRBJ reference segments. Only V-J combinations with frequency above 0.0001, covering 99% to 99.2% of repertoires, were analysed. A TCS score was defined as the ratio of F50 (clonal expansion) to E x V (chaos), with BLOSUM62-based TCRdist applied between CDR3 peptides within each V-J. Welch's t-statistics and random forest reduced around 550 V-J features to about 12, which were used in a naive Bayes classifier (R e1071). TCRdb handled the public reads itself, with Q25 trimming in fastp and clone calling in MiXCR, and kept productive beta chains. Identical CDR3 proteins give one entry, which carries the most common genes and DNA. The V and J calls, along with clone size, are taken from TCRdb and not from the paper's own processing. The sample table lists about 550,000 distinct CDR3 sequences, less than 25% of them with a count of one. The top ten hold about 30% of the sample.

The sample taken for sequencing was blood. The receptor chain draws on TRBV12-3 or TRBV12-4 and TRBJ1-1, and 7 bases in between align with TRBD1. This receptor was identified in a young man with Graves' hyperthyroidism. The nucleotide sequence reads as follows: TGTGCCAGCAGTTTAGCGCTGGGACAGTTTACGACTGAAGCTTTCTTT. It encodes CASSLALGQFTTEAFF.